This T cell receptor beta chain was recovered during a study of blood T cell repertoires in COVID-19. TCRdb's copy holds only in-frame clones and misses some; the assay was immunoSEQ multiplex PCR. The sample holds around 140,000 clones; roughly four fifths are singletons and the top ten take 1.6%. The sequence came from a human donor in a cohort sampled during active COVID-19. Sequences were obtained from peripheral blood.

CDR3 sequence (DNA): TGCGCCAGCAGCTTGGCTCTTGATACGCAGTATTTT. Its translation: CASSLALDTQYF. The chain is built from TRBV5-1 and TRBJ2-3; unclear D gene. Trimming cost V 0 bases and J 6 bases, with 5 bases left between them. Germline CDR1 SGHRS, CDR2 YFSETQ. The CDR3 is 12 residues long.